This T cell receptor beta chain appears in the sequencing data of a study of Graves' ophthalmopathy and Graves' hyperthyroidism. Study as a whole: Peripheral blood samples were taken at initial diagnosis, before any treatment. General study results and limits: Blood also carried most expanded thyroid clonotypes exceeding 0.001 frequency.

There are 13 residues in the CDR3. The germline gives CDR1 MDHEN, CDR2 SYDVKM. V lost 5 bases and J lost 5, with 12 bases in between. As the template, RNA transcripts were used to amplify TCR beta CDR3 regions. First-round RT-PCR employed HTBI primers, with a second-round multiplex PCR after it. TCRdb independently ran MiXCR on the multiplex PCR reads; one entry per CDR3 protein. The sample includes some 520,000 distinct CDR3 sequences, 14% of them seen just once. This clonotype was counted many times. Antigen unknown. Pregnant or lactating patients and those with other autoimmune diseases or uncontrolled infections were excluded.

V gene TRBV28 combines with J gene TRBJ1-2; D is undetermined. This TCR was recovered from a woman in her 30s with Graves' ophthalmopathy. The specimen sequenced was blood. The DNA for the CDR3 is TGTGCCAGCAGTACGACAATGGATTATGGCTACACCTTC. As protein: CASSTTMDYGYTF.